This T cell receptor beta chain was documented in a study of Graves' ophthalmopathy and Graves' hyperthyroidism. General study results and limits: Most thyroid-expanded clonotypes exceeding 0.001 frequency were also found in blood.

RNA served as the template for amplifying TCR beta CDR3 regions. RT-PCR in the first round used HTBI primers; a second-round multiplex PCR followed. TCRdb reprocessed the multiplex PCR reads via MiXCR and lists one record per CDR3 protein. Of roughly 610,000 distinct CDR3 sequences in the sample, over 20% are singletons; the top ten hold approximately 7%. Around 10 ml of fresh blood yielded the PBMCs by density gradient. From germline, CDR1 is MNHEY and CDR2 SVGAGI. The CDR3 is 16 amino acids. With V trimmed by 0 bases and J by 5 bases, 5 bases remained unmatched. This clonotype was observed a few times. Antigen unknown.

This receptor was taken from a woman in her late teens or twenties with stable Graves' hyperthyroidism. Some clones in this sample may be carry-over from other donors' samples. V and J are TRBV6-5 and TRBJ2-7, with 12 nucleotides matching TRBD2. Sequencing was done on a sample of peripheral blood. CDR3 loop: CASSYSRLAGVNEQYF. CDR3 coding DNA: TGTGCCAGCAGTTACTCGAGACTAGCGGGAGTCAACGAGCAGTACTTC.